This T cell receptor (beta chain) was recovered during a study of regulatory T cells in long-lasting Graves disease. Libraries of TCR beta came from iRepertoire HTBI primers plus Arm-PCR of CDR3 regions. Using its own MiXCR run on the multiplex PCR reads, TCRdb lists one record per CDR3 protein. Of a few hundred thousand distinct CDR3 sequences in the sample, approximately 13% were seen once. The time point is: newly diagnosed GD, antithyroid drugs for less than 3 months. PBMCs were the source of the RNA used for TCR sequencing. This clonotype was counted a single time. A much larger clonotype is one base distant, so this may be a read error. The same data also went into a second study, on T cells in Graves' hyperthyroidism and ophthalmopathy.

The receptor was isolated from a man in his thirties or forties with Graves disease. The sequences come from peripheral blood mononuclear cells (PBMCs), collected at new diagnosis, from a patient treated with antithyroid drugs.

This chain's CDR3 is CASSVGVWRQETQYF. The DNA for the CDR3 is TGTGCCAGCAGCGTAGGAGTGTGGCGCCAAGAGACCCAGTACTTC. This sequence joins TRBV7-2 and TRBJ2-5; D is unclear. Trimming stripped 5 bases from V and 1 base from J, with 14 bases between. The CDR3 is 15 amino acids. Germline values: CDR1 SGHTA, CDR2 FQGNSA.